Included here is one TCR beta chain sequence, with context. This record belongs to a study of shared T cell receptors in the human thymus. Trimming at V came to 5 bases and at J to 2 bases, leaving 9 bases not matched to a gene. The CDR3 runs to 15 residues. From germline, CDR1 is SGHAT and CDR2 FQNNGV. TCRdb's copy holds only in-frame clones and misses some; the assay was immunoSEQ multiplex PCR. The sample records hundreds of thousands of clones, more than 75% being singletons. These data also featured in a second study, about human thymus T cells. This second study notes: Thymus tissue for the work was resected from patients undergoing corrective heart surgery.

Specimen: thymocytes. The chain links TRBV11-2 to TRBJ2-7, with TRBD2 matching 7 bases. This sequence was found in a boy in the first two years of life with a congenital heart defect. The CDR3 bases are TGTGCCAGCAGCCTTTGGCCGGGAGGAGCCTACGAGCAGTACTTC. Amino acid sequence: CASSLWPGGAYEQYF.